This entry is about one T cell receptor beta chain. The clone's antigen remains unknown. Per-nucleotide qualities are absent, and no much larger clonotype sits a single base away. This record comes from a study of T cell repertoires in cytomegalovirus infection (dated by TCRdb to between 2019 and 2020). In terms of the full investigation: Peptide stimulations targeted recently identified HLA-C-restricted CMV epitopes, whose presentation resists viral immunomodulation, together with well-studied HLA-B-restricted epitopes. Donor HLA type was relevant to the analysis, because carriage of CMV infection together with the matching HLA type was indicated by public TCR beta signatures. Study-wide findings and limitations: In both this cohort and an independent 352-donor cohort, the cumulative frequency of public TCR beta family members distinguished carriers of CMV infection plus the relevant HLA type. The ex vivo response was dominated by HLA-C-restricted CMV-specific TCR beta clonotypes, which also provided the single most frequent clonotype in two of eight donors.

The CDR3, cysteine through phenylalanine, is 16 amino acids long. The kept DNA is CDR3 alone, 48 bases in frame from the first base. Trimming removed 7 bases from V and 5 bases from J; the gene matches leave 13 bases unexplained. Taken with the paper, the label for treatment or condition translates to: in vitro stimulation with specific CMV peptide epitopes to enrich CMV-specific T cells. Sequencing instrument: Illumina HiSeq 1500. TCRdb passed the public sequencing reads through fastp at Q25 and MiXCR, retaining productive beta sequences. Each CDR3 protein gets just one entry, which takes the most common genes and DNA from the rows behind it. The sample data list roughly 990,000 distinct CDR3 sequences, and 25% to 40% of these were observed just once. The top ten constitute 13% of the sample.

Sequenced here: cultured CD8+ T cells from PBMCs, sampled from culture after CMV antigen stimulation. This chain is built from TRBV12-3 or TRBV12-4 and TRBJ2-3, with 9 bases matching TRBD2. The clonotype originates from a human donor in good health (CMV status not recorded). Some clones in this sample may be carry-over from other donors' samples. The sequence in DNA is TGTGCCAGCACCTTTGGGGGCGGGGGGGCCTTAGATACGCAGTATTTT. Its protein product is CASTFGGGGALDTQYF.